This T cell receptor (beta chain) was observed in a study of T cells in Graves' hyperthyroidism and ophthalmopathy. As for the study in general: The blood sample was taken at first diagnosis, before treatment began.

Broader study findings: Researchers report that a 13 V-J model separated ophthalmopathy from stable hyperthyroidism. Ophthalmopathy was model-predicted a median around seven months pre-onset.

The germline CDR1 and CDR2 sequences are MDHEN and SYDVKM. V dropped 5 bases and J dropped 0 bases, with 8 bases sitting between them. This CDR3 is built from 14 residues. Amplified TCR beta CDR3 regions came from RNA transcripts. First-round RT-PCR with HTBI primers amplified the TCR CDR3 region. TCRdb re-analysed the multiplex PCR reads in MiXCR, keeping a single row per CDR3 protein. The data hold about 350,000 distinct CDR3 sequences, with about 15% observed a single time. The study enrolled patients aged 18 to 65 with newly diagnosed hyperthyroidism of under 2 months' duration. This clonotype was counted ten times or more. What it binds is not known.

Sequenced input: blood. The chain is built from TRBV28 and TRBJ1-3; no clear D gene. The clonotype comes from a woman under 40 with Graves' hyperthyroidism. CDR3: CASSPKFSGNTIYF. The CDR3 DNA reads as TGTGCCAGCAGTCCGAAGTTCTCTGGAAACACCATATATTTT.